The rows below give T cell receptor beta chains drawn from one sample of a study of CD8 T cells in Susac syndrome. TCRdb reprocessed the immunoSEQ multiplex PCR reads via MiXCR and lists one record per CDR3 protein. The sample has 200,000 to 250,000 distinct CDR3 sequences, 94% seen once. The sample taken for sequencing was CD4+ T cells from PBMCs. The receptors stem from a human donor with Susac syndrome. Both conserved end residues are part of each CDR3. The D gene is left open where the match is weak. Clone size appears in some rows only: once, few, many, or a class for an expanded clone.

v_call: TRBV12-3/TRBV12-4
j_call: TRBJ1-1
d_call: -
clone_size: -
cdr3_nt: TGTGCCAGCAGTTCTTGGACTGAGAACACTGAAGCTTTCTTT
cdr3_aa: CASSSWTENTEAFF

v_call: TRBV27
j_call: TRBJ1-5
d_call: -
clone_size: -
cdr3_nt: TGTGCCAGCAGTTCCGAATATAGCAATCAGCCCCAGCATTTT
cdr3_aa: CASSSEYSNQPQHF

v_call: TRBV12-5
j_call: TRBJ1-1
d_call: -
clone_size: -
cdr3_nt: TGTGCTAGTGGTTTGGACAGGAACACTGAAGCTTTCTTT
cdr3_aa: CASGLDRNTEAFF

v_call: TRBV5-1
j_call: TRBJ2-1
d_call: -
clone_size: once
cdr3_nt: TGCGCCAGCAGTTCCGGGTCCTCCTACAATGAGCAGTTCTTC
cdr3_aa: CASSSGSSYNEQFF

v_call: TRBV14
j_call: TRBJ2-1
d_call: -
clone_size: -
cdr3_nt: TGTGCCAGCAGCCAAGCCCGCGAGGGGCCCTACAATGAGCAGTTCTTC
cdr3_aa: CASSQAREGPYNEQFF

v_call: TRBV6-2/TRBV6-3
j_call: TRBJ1-6
d_call: TRBD1
clone_size: -
cdr3_nt: TGTGCCAGCAGTGGACAGGGGACTTCACCCCTCCACTTT
cdr3_aa: CASSGQGTSPLHF

v_call: TRBV7-8
j_call: TRBJ1-1
d_call: -
clone_size: -
cdr3_nt: TGTGCCAGCAGCTTAGCTCACGGGACGGTGAGTCCGGTTTTCTTT
cdr3_aa: CASSLAHGTVSPVFF

v_call: TRBV7-2
j_call: TRBJ1-5
d_call: -
clone_size: -
cdr3_nt: TGTGCCAGCAGCTCCGGGTCCCTGGGGCAGCCCCAGCATTTT
cdr3_aa: CASSSGSLGQPQHF

v_call: TRBV7-2
j_call: TRBJ2-7
d_call: -
clone_size: -
cdr3_nt: TGTGCCAGCAGCTTAGCCACACACTCCTACGAGCAGTACTTC
cdr3_aa: CASSLATHSYEQYF

v_call: TRBV4-3
j_call: TRBJ2-2
d_call: -
clone_size: -
cdr3_nt: TGCGCCAGCAGCCAAGATATGAGCAGGGACACCGGGGAGCTGTTTTTT
cdr3_aa: CASSQDMSRDTGELFF

v_call: TRBV14
j_call: TRBJ2-5
d_call: -
clone_size: -
cdr3_nt: TGTGCCAGCAGCCAAGATCTTCAGGCAGGGGCATATCGGACCCAGTACTTC
cdr3_aa: CASSQDLQAGAYRTQYF

v_call: TRBV19
j_call: TRBJ1-5
d_call: -
clone_size: -
cdr3_nt: TGTGCCAGTACCCGGAAAGGCAATCAGCCCCAGCATTTT
cdr3_aa: CASTRKGNQPQHF